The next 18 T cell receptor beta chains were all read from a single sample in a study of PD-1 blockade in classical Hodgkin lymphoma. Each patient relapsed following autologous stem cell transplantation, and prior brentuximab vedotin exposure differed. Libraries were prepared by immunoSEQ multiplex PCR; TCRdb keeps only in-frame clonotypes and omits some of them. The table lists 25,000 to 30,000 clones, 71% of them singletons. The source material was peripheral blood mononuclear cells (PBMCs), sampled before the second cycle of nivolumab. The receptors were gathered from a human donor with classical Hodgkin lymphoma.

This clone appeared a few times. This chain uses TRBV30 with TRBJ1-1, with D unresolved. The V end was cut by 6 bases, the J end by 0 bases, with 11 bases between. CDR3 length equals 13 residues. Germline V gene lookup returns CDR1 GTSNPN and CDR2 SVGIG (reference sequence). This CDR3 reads CACGRIMNTEAFF. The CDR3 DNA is TGTGCCTGCGGACGGATTATGAACACTGAAGCTTTCTTT.

CDR3 sequence: CASSLTSGGYEQYF. The CDR3 nucleotides read TGTGCCAGCAGCTTGACTAGCGGGGGCTACGAGCAGTACTTC. J is TRBJ2-7 and V is TRBV5-5; 11 bases map to TRBD2. Germline trimming cut 1 base from V and 3 bases from J; bases unmatched to any gene: 0. Germline V gives CDR1 SGHKS, CDR2 YYEKEE (reference sequence). The CDR3 extends over 14 amino acids. The whole variable domain, filled in from reference TRBV5-5 and TRBJ2-7, reads DAGVTQSPTHLIKTRGQQVTLRCSPISGHKSVSWYQQVLGQGPQFIFQYYEKEERGRGNFPDRFSARQFPNYSSELNVNALLLGDSALYLCASSLTSGGYEQYFGPGTRLTVT.

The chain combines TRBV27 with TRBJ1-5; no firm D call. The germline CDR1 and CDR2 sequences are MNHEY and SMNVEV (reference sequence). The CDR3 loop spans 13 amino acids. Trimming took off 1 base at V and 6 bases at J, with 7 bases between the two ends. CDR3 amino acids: CASSLFPRQPQHF. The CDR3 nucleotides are TGTGCCAGCAGTTTATTTCCGCGTCAGCCCCAGCATTTT.

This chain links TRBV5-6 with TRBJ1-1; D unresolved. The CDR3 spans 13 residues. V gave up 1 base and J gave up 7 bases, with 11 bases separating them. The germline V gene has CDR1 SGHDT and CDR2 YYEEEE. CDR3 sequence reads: CASSLRGVVEAFF. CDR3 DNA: TGTGCCAGCAGCTTGCGGGGTGTTGTTGAAGCTTTCTTT. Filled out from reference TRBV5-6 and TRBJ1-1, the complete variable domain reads DAGVTQSPTHLIKTRGQQVTLRCSPKSGHDTVSWYQQALGQGPQFIFQYYEEEERQRGNFPDRFSGHQFPNYSSELNVNALLLGDSALYLCASSLRGVVEAFFGQGTRLTVV.

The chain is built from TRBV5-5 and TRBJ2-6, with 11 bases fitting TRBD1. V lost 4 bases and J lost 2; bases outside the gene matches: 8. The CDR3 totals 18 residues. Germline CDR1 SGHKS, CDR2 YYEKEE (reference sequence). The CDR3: CASSLGTGGEAGANVLTF. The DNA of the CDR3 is TGTGCCAGCAGCCTCGGGACAGGGGGTGAAGCTGGGGCCAACGTCCTGACTTTC. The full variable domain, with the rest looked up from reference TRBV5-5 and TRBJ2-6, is DAGVTQSPTHLIKTRGQQVTLRCSPISGHKSVSWYQQVLGQGPQFIFQYYEKEERGRGNFPDRFSARQFPNYSSELNVNALLLGDSALYLCASSLGTGGEAGANVLTFGAGSRLTVL.

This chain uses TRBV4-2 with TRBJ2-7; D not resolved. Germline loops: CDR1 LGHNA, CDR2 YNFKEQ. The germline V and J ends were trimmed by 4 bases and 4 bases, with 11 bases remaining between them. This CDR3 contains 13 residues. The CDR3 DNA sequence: TGTGCCAGCAGCCCACCCACAGAATACGAGCAGTACTTC. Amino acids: CASSPPTEYEQYF.

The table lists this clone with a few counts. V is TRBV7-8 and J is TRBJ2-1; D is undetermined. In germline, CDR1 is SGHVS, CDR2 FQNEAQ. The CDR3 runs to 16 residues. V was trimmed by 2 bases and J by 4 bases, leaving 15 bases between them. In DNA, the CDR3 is TGTGCCAGCAGCTTAACGGTAACGATGGGATACAATGAGCAGTTCTTC. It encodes CASSLTVTMGYNEQFF.

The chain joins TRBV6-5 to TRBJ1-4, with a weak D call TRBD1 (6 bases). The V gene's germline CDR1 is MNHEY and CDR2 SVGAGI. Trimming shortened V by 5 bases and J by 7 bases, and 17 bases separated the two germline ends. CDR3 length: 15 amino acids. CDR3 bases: TGTGCCAGCAGTCACAAGGGGGGGGGTGGTGAAAAACTGTTTTTT. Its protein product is CASSHKGGGGEKLFF.

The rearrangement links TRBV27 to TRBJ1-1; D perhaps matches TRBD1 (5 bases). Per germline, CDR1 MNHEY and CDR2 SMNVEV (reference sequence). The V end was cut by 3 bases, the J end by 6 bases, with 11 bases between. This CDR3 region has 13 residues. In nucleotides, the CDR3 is TGTGCCAGCAGTTTCACAAGACAGTCTGAAGCTTTCTTT. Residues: CASSFTRQSEAFF.

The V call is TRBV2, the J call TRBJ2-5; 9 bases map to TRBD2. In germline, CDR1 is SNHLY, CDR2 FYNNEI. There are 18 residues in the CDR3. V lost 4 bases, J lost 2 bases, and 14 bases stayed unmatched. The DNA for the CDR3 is TGTGCCAGCAGTGTACGCCAGTCCTTACTAGCGGGTCAAGAGACCCAGTACTTC. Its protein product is CASSVRQSLLAGQETQYF.

CDR3 in DNA: TGCGCCAGCCCGATCCGGGACATACGCCGCTACACCTTC. Translation gives CASPIRDIRRYTF. The rearrangement joins TRBV5-1 to TRBJ1-2; possibly TRBD1 for D (6 bases). Germline CDR1 is SGHRS and CDR2 is YFSETQ. V lost 7 bases, J lost 9 bases, and 19 bases lay in between. This CDR3 is 13 amino acids long.

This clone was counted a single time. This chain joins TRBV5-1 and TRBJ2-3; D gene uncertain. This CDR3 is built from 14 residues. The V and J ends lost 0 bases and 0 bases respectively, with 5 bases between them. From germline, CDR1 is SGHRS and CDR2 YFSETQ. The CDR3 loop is CASSLGDSTDTQYF. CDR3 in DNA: TGCGCCAGCAGCTTGGGTGATAGCACAGATACGCAGTATTTT.

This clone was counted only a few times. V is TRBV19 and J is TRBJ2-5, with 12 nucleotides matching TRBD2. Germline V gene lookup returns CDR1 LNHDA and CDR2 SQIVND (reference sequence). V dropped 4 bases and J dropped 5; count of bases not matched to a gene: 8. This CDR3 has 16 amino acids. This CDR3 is CASSRGLAGSGETQYF. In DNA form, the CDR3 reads TGTGCCAGTAGTAGAGGACTAGCGGGGTCAGGGGAGACCCAGTACTTC.

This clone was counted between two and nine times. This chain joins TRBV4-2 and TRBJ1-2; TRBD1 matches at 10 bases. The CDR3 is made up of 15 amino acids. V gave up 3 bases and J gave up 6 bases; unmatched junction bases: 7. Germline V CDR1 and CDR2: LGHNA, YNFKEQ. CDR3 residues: CASSHPTGTGDGYTF. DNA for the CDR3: TGTGCCAGCAGCCATCCCACCGGGACAGGGGATGGCTACACCTTC.

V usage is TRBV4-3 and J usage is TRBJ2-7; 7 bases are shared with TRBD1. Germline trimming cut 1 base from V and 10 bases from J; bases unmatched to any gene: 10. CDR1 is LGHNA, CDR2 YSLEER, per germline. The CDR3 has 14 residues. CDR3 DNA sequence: TGCGCCAGCAGCCAAGGACAGGGTACGGGTCCACAGTACTTC. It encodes CASSQGQGTGPQYF.

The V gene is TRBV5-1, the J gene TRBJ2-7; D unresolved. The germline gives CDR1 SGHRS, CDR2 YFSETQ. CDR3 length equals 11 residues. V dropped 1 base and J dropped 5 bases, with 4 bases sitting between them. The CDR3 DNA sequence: TGCGCCAGCAGCTTGACCGACGAGCAGTACTTC. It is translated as CASSLTDEQYF.

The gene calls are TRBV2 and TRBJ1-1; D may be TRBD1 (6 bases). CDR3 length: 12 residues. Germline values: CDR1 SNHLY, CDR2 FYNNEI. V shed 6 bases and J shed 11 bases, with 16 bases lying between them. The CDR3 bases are TGTGCCAGCAGCCCCCAAGGGGGTGAGGCTTTCTTT. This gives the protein CASSPQGGEAFF. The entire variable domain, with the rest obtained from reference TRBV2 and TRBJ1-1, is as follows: EPEVTQTPSHQVTQMGQEVILRCVPISNHLYFYWYRQILGQKVEFLVSFYNNEISEKSEIFDDQFSVERPDGSNFTLKIRSTKLEDSAMYFCASSPQGGEAFFGQGTRLTVV.

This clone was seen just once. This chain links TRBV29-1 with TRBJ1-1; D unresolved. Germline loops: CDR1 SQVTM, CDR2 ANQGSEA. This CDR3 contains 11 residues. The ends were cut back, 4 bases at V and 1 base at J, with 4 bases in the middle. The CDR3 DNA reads TGCAGCGTTGGAGAGAACACTGAAGCTTTCTTT. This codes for CSVGENTEAFF.